This T cell receptor (beta chain) was sequenced in a study of response to subunit inactivated influenza vaccine. Findings of the study overall: Authors suggested each seasonal flu vaccination may recruit only limited numbers of new T cells.

Trimming removed 5 bases from V and 2 bases from J; junction bases left unmatched: 8. The CDR3 totals 18 residues. The germline gives CDR1 SGHAT, CDR2 FQDESV (reference sequence). In TCRdb, the RT-PCR reads were re-called with MiXCR into one record per CDR3 protein. The sample holds under 200,000 distinct CDR3 sequences, about 12% seen once. This clonotype was counted only a few times. As yet, its antigen is unknown. The sample was also reused in another study, on T cells expressing NK-cell markers. That publication notes: UMIs accompanied the 5'RACE template switching by which TCR beta cDNA was made. According to the study, TCR beta repertoires originated from sorted CD3+CD56+NKG2C+, CD3+CD56+NKG2C- and CD3+CD56-NKG2C+ T cells. A range of roughly 1.0-8% of CD8+ T cells consisted of dominant NKG2C+ clonotypes in roughly 6 donors.

The sequencing here drew on CD8+ T cells sorted from PBMCs, taken 11 to 12 days after vaccination. This TCR derives from a middle-aged man who received an inactivated influenza vaccine. This rearrangement joins TRBV11-1 to TRBJ2-2, with 13 bases identical to TRBD2. The CDR3 DNA reads TGTGCCAGCAGCCGCCCGACTAGCGGGGGGCGAAACACCGGGGAGCTGTTTTTT. Its translation: CASSRPTSGGRNTGELFF.